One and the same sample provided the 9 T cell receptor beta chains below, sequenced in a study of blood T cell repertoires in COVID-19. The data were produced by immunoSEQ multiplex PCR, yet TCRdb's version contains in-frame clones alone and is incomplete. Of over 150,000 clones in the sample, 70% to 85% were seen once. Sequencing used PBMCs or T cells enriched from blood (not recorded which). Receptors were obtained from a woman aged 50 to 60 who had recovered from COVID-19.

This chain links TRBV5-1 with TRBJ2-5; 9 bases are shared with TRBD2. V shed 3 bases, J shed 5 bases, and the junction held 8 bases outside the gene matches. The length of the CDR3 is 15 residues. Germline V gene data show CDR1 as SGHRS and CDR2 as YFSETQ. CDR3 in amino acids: CASSYSSGTWETQYF. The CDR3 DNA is TGCGCCAGCAGCTATTCTAGCGGGACTTGGGAGACCCAGTACTTC.

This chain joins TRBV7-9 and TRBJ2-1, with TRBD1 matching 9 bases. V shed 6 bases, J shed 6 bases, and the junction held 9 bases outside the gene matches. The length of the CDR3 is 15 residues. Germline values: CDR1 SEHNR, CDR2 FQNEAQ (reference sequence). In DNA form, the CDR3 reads TGTGCCAGCAGGCTCCTCCTGGACAGGGGCAATGAGCAGTTCTTC. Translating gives CASRLLLDRGNEQFF.

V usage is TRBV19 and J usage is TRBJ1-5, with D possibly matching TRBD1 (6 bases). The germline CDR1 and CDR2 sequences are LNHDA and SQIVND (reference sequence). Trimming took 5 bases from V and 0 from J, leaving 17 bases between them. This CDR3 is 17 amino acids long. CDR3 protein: CASSEDYGGLSNQPQHF. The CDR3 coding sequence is TGTGCCAGTAGTGAGGATTACGGGGGGCTTAGCAATCAGCCCCAGCATTTT.

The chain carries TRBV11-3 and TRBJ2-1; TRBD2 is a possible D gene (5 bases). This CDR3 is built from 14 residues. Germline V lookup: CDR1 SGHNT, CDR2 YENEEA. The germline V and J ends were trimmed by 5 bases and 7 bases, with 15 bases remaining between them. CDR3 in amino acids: CASSPPHSGNEQFF. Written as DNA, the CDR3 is TGTGCCAGCAGCCCACCCCACTCGGGGAATGAGCAGTTCTTC.

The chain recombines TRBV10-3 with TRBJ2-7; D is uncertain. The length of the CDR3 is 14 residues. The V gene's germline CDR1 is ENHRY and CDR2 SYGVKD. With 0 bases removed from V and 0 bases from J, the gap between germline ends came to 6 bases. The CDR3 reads CAISESASSYEQYF. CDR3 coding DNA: TGTGCCATCAGTGAGTCGGCCAGCTCCTACGAGCAGTACTTC.

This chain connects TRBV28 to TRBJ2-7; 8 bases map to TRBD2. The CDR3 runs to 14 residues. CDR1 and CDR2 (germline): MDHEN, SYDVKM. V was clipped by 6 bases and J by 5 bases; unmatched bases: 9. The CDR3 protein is CASRGVGRAHEQYF. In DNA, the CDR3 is TGTGCCAGCAGGGGGGTCGGGAGGGCCCACGAGCAGTACTTC. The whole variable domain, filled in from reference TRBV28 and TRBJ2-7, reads DVKVTQSSRYLVKRTGEKVFLECVQDMDHENMFWYRQDPGLGLRLIYFSYDVKMKEKGDIPEGYSVSREKKERFSLILESASTNQTSMYLCASRGVGRAHEQYFGPGTRLTVT.

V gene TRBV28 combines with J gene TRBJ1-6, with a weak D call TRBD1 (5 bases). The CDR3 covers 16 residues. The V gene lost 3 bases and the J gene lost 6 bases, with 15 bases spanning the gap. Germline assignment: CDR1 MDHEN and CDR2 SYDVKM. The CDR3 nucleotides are TGTGCCAGCAGTTTTCGTCCAGGGATGAGTAATTCACCCCTCCACTTT. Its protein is CASSFRPGMSNSPLHF.

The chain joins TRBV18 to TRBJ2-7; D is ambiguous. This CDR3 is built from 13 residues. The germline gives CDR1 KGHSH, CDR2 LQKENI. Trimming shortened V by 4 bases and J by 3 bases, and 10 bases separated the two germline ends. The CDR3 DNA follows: TGTGCCAGCTCACTTTCCGGCGGCTACGAGCAGTACTTC. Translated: CASSLSGGYEQYF.

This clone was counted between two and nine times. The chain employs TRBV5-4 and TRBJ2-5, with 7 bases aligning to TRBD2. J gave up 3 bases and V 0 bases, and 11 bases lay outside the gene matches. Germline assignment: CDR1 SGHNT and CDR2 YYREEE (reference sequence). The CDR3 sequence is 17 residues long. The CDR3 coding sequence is TGTGCCAGCAGCTTGGAGGGATTGTCTAGCGGCAAAGAGACCCAGTACTTC. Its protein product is CASSLEGLSSGKETQYF.